The next 8 T cell receptor beta chains were all read from a single sample in a study of blood T cells in healthy people across ages. The second PCR ran roughly 6 to 11 cycles with a sample-barcoded 5' primer and J-beta primers. TCRdb re-analysed the 5' RACE reads in MiXCR, keeping a single row per CDR3 protein. This sample carries over a million distinct CDR3 sequences, roughly 59% of them seen once, and the ten largest clones take 6.5% to 8.5%. The sample taken for sequencing was blood. The origin of the receptors is a man younger than 35 in good health.

This chain uses TRBV7-9 with TRBJ2-5; TRBD1 aligns across 8 bases. J was trimmed by 1 base and V by 5 bases; bases with no gene match: 12. Germline V gene sequence: CDR1 SEHNR, CDR2 FQNEAQ (reference sequence). This CDR3 has 17 residues. CDR3 region: CASSDLAGGSGQETQYF. The CDR3 DNA sequence: TGTGCCAGCAGCGACCTTGCAGGGGGCTCAGGCCAAGAGACCCAGTACTTC.

This clonotype has just one count. This chain uses TRBV6-1 with TRBJ2-1; D tentatively fits TRBD1 or TRBD2 (5 bases each). V lost 4 bases and J lost 8, with 15 bases in between. The germline V gene encodes CDR1 MNHNS and CDR2 SASEGT. CDR3 length: 14 residues. Here the CDR3 reads CASSGDGGWDEQFF. The CDR3 DNA reads TGTGCCAGCAGTGGGGACGGTGGATGGGATGAGCAGTTCTTC.

In nucleotides, the CDR3 is TGTGCCAGCAGCTCCAAGGGACTAGCGGGGGGGCAAGGTACGCAGTATTTT. This codes for CASSSKGLAGGQGTQYF. The rearrangement links TRBV7-9 to TRBJ2-3; the match to TRBD2 covers 16 bases. CDR1 and CDR2 from the germline V gene are SEHNR and FQNEAQ (reference sequence). With V trimmed by 4 bases and J by 8 bases, 9 bases remained unmatched. This CDR3 spans 17 amino acids.

The chain's CDR3 is CASSNRDGHNQPQHF. The CDR3 DNA follows: TGTGCCAGCAGTAACCGGGACGGGCACAATCAGCCCCAGCATTTT. This chain joins TRBV27 and TRBJ1-5, with D possibly matching TRBD1 (5 bases). V lost 5 bases and J lost 3, with 14 bases in between. Germline V gene lookup returns CDR1 MNHEY and CDR2 SMNVEV (reference sequence). There are 15 residues in the CDR3.

In nucleotides, the CDR3 is TGTGCCAGCAGTTTCGAGGGGTCTATCACAGATACGCAGTATTTT. Amino acids: CASSFEGSITDTQYF. This chain joins TRBV27 and TRBJ2-3, with D tentatively TRBD1 or TRBD2 (5 bases each). This CDR3 has 15 amino acids. Germline CDR1 is MNHEY and CDR2 is SMNVEV (reference sequence). V was cut by 3 bases and J by 2 bases, with 12 bases left in between.

The table lists this clonotype with a count of one. The chain combines TRBV20-1 with TRBJ1-2, with D maybe TRBD1 (5 bases). Trimming pared 2 bases from V and 4 bases from J, leaving 11 bases between. The CDR3 is 13 amino acids. Germline CDR1 is DFQATT and CDR2 is SNEGSKA (reference sequence). The CDR3 loop is CSARKTGTYGYTF. In DNA form, the CDR3 reads TGCAGTGCTAGAAAAACCGGGACCTATGGCTACACCTTC.

The chain employs TRBV12-3 or TRBV12-4 and TRBJ2-5; D is possibly TRBD1 (6 bases). This CDR3 region has 13 residues. Trimming cost V 5 bases and J 6 bases, with 13 bases left between them. The CDR3 loop reads CASSQDSLKTQYF. The CDR3 DNA follows: TGTGCCAGCAGTCAGGACAGTTTAAAGACCCAGTACTTC.

J is TRBJ1-1 and V is TRBV14; D gene unclear. The CDR3 contains 18 residues. Germline CDR1 reads SGHDN; CDR2 reads FVKESK. V dropped 1 base and J dropped 0 bases, with 18 bases sitting between them. The CDR3 is CASSQAEWELTMNTEAFF. The CDR3 DNA sequence: TGTGCCAGCAGCCAAGCTGAGTGGGAGCTTACCATGAACACTGAAGCTTTCTTT.